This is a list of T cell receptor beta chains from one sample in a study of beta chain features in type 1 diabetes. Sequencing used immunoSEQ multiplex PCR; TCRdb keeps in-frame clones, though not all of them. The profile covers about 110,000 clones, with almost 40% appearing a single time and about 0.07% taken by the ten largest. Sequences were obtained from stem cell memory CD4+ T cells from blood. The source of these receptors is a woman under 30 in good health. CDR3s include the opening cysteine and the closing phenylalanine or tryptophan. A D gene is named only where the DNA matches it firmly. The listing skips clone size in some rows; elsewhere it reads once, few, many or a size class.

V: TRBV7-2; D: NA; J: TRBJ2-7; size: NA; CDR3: CASSFNYEQYF; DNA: TGTGCCAGCAGCTTCAACTACGAGCAGTACTTC
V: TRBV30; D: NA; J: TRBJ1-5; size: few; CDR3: CASTGRENQPQHF; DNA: TGTGCCTCCACAGGGAGAGAGAATCAGCCCCAGCATTTT
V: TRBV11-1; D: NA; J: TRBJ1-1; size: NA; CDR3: CASSLSGNTEAFF; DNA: TGTGCCAGCAGCCTGTCCGGGAACACTGAAGCTTTCTTT
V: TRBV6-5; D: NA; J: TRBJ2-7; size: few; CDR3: CASSYRFGTYEQYF; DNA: TGTGCCAGCAGTTACCGATTCGGTACCTACGAGCAGTACTTC
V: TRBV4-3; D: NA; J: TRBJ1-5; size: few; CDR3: CASSQAGGNQPQHF; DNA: TGCGCCAGCAGCCAAGCAGGGGGCAATCAGCCCCAGCATTTT
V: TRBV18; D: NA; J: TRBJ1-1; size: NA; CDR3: CASSLSVGNTEAFF; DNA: TGTGCCAGCTCCCTATCTGTCGGGAACACTGAAGCTTTCTTT
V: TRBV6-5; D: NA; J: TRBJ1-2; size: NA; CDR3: CASRSTGNYGYTF; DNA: TGTGCCAGCAGGAGCACAGGGAACTATGGCTACACCTTC
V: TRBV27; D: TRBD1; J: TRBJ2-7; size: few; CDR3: CASSLTNPDRGRLWEQYF; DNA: TGTGCCAGCAGTCTGACTAACCCCGACAGGGGTCGGCTATGGGAGCAGTACTTC
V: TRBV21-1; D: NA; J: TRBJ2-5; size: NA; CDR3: CASSKALPDREIGETQYF; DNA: TGTGCCAGCAGCAAAGCGCTCCCAGACAGGGAGATCGGAGAGACCCAGTACTTC
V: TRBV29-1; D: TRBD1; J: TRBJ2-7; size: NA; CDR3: CSVRFDRGYEQYF; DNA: TGCAGCGTTAGGTTCGACAGGGGCTACGAGCAGTACTTC
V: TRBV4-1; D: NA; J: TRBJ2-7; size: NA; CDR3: CASSPISPTASPKEQYF; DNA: TGCGCCAGCAGCCCTATCAGCCCGACAGCCAGCCCAAAAGAGCAGTACTTC
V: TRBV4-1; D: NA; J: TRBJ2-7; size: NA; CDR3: CASSQDQLADSYEQYF; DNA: TGCGCCAGCAGCCAAGACCAACTAGCAGACTCCTACGAGCAGTACTTC
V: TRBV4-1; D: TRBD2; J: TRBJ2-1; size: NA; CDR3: CASSQDRGTSGRHNNEQFF; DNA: TGCGCCAGCAGCCAAGATCGGGGGACTAGCGGGAGACACAACAATGAGCAGTTCTTC
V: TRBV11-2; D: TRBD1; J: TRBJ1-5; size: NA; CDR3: CASSLGHRGGNQPQHF; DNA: TGTGCCAGCAGCTTAGGCCACAGGGGAGGCAATCAGCCCCAGCATTTT
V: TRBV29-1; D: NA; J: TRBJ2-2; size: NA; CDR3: CSVGRGNGELFF; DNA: TGCAGCGTTGGTAGGGGTAACGGGGAGCTGTTTTTT
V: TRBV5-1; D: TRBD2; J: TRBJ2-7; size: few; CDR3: CASSLRDYLYEQYF; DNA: TGCGCCAGCAGCTTAAGGGACTACCTCTACGAGCAGTACTTC
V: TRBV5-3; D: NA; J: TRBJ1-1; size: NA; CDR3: CARSRELEAFF; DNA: TGTGCCAGAAGCAGGGAGTTAGAAGCTTTCTTT
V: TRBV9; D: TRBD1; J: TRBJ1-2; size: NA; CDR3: CASSGTGNYGYTF; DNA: TGTGCCAGCAGCGGGACAGGGAACTATGGCTACACCTTC
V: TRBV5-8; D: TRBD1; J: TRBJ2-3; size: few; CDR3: CASSWLTGVDTQYF; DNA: TGTGCCAGCAGCTGGTTGACAGGGGTTGATACGCAGTATTTT
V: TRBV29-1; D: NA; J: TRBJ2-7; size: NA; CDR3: CSVGQTPYEQYF; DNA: TGCAGCGTTGGACAGACCCCCTACGAGCAGTACTTC
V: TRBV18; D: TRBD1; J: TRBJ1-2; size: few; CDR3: CASSSYTRTGGHGYTF; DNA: TGTGCCAGCTCATCCTACACCCGAACAGGGGGCCATGGCTACACCTTC
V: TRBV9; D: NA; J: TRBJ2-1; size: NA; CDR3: CASSVAGASYNEQFF; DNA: TGTGCCAGCAGCGTTGCAGGGGCTTCCTACAATGAGCAGTTCTTC
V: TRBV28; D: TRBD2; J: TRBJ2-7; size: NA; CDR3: CASSTPTSGGYEQYF; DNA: TGTGCCAGCAGTACCCCTACTAGCGGGGGCTACGAGCAGTACTTC
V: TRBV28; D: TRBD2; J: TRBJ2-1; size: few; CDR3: CASSSGGRDYNEQFF; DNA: TGTGCCAGCAGCTCAGGCGGGAGAGACTACAATGAGCAGTTCTTC
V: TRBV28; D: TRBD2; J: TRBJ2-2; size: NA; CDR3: CASSLSNPGTSSLGNTGELFF; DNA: TGTGCCAGCAGTTTATCTAATCCCGGGACTAGCTCGTTGGGGAACACCGGGGAGCTGTTTTTT
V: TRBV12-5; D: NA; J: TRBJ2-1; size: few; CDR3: CASAPLPVSSYNEQFF; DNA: TGTGCTAGTGCCCCCCTCCCGGTAAGCTCCTACAATGAGCAGTTCTTC
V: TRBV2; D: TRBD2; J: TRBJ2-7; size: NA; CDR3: CASSQTRLAGVDEQYF; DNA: TGTGCCAGCAGTCAAACGCGTCTAGCGGGAGTCGACGAGCAGTACTTC
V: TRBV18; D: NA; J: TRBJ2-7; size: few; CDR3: CASSPQYASSYEQYF; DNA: TGTGCCAGCTCACCACAGTACGCGAGCTCCTACGAGCAGTACTTC
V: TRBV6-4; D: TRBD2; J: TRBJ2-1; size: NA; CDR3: CASSASGRYNEQFF; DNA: TGTGCCAGCAGTGCTAGCGGGCGTTACAATGAGCAGTTCTTC
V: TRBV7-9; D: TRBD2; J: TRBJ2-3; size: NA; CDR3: CASSRGLAGGTDTQYF; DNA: TGTGCCAGCAGCCGGGGACTAGCGGGAGGCACAGATACGCAGTATTTT
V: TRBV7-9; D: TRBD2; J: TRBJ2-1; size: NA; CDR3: CASSSPGGDEQFF; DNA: TGTGCCAGCAGCTCTCCCGGGGGGGATGAGCAGTTCTTC
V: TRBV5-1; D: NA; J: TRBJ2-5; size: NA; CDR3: CASSGVGHFQETQYF; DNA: TGCGCCAGCAGCGGAGTGGGACATTTCCAAGAGACCCAGTACTTC